The sequence of this TCR beta chain was determined in a study of early T cells in non-severe SARS-CoV-2 infection. This clonotype was counted a few times. The library protocol tagged individual cDNA molecules with unique molecular identifiers. TCRdb ran MiXCR on the 5' RACE reads and lists one entry per CDR3 protein. Of about 49,000 distinct CDR3 sequences listed, 6.5% are singletons. Trimming removed 6 bases from V and 8 bases from J; junction bases left unmatched: 9. Germline-derived CDR1 and CDR2 are DFQATT and SNEGSKA (reference sequence). The CDR3 runs to 14 residues. Sequenced material: whole blood, taken at baseline. This TCR derives from an adult who was a healthcare worker with PCR-confirmed SARS-CoV-2 infection or an uninfected control (not recorded which). The chain has TRBV20-1 and TRBJ2-1, with 11 bases identical to TRBD2. The chain's CDR3 is CSARRASGGYEQFF. The CDR3 DNA reads TGCAGTGCCCGCAGGGCTAGCGGGGGGTATGAGCAGTTCTTC.